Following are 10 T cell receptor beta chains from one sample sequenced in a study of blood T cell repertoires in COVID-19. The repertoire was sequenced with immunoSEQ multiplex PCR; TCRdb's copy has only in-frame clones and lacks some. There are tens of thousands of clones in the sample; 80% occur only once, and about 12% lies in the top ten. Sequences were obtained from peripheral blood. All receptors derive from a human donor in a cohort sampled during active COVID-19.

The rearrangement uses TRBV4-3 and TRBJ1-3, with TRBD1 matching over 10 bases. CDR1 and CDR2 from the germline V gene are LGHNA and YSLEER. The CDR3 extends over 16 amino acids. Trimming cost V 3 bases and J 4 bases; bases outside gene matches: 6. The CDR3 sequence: CASSQGTGAGGNTIYF. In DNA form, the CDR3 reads TGCGCCAGCAGCCAGGGGACAGGGGCGGGCGGAAACACCATATATTTT.

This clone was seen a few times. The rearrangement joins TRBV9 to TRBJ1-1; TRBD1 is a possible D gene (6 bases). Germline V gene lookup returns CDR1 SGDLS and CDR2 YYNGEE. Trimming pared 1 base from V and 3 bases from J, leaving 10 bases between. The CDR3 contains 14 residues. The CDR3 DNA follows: TGTGCCAGCAGCGTATCAACAGGGCACACTGAAGCTTTCTTT. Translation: CASSVSTGHTEAFF.

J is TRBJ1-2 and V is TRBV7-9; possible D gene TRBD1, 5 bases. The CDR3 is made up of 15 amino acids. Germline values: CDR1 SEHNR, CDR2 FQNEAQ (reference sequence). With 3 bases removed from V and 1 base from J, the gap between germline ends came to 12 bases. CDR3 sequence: CASSFKGRGNYGYTF. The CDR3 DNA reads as TGTGCCAGCAGCTTCAAGGGAAGGGGTAACTATGGCTACACCTTC.

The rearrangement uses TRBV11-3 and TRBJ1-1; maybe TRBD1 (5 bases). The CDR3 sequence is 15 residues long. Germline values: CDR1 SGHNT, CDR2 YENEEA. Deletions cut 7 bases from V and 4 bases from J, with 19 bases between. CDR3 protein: CASTRSSQGGTEAFF. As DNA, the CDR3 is TGTGCCAGCACCAGATCCAGCCAGGGCGGCACTGAAGCTTTCTTT. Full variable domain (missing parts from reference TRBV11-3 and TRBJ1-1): EAGVVQSPRYKIIEKKQPVAFWCNPISGHNTLYWYLQNLGQGPELLIRYENEEAVDDSQLPKDRFSAERLKGVDSTLKIQPAELGDSAVYLCASTRSSQGGTEAFFGQGTRLTVV.

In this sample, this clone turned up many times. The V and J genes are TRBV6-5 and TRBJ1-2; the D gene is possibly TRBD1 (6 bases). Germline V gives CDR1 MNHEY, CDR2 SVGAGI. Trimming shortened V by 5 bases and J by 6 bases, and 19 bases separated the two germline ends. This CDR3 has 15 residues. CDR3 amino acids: CASSTRTGKVDGYTF. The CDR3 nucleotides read TGTGCCAGCAGTACAAGAACAGGGAAAGTCGATGGCTACACCTTC.

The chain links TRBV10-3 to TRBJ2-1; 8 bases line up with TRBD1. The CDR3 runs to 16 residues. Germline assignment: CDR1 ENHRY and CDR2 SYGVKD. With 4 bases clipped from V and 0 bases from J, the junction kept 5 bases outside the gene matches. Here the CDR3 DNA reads TGTGCCATCAGTGGACAGGGGCGAGGCTCCTACAATGAGCAGTTCTTC. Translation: CAISGQGRGSYNEQFF.

The CDR3 reads CSDEAGGPLWERSEQYV. The CDR3 coding sequence is TGCAGCGACGAGGCGGGAGGGCCTTTGTGGGAGCGTAGCGAGCAGTACGTC. This chain uses TRBV29-1 with TRBJ2-7, with 9 bases fitting TRBD2. In germline, CDR1 is SQVTM, CDR2 ANQGSEA. This CDR3 comprises 17 residues. V shed 7 bases and J 6 bases; nucleotides not matched to a gene: 22.

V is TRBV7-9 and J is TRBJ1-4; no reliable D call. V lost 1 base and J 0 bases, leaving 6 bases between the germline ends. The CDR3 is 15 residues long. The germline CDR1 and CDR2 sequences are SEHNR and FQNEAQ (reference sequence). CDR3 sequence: CASSLVGTTNEKLFF. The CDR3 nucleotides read TGTGCCAGCAGCTTAGTCGGGACAACTAATGAAAAACTGTTTTTT. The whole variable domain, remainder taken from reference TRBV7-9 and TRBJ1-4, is DTGVSQNPRHKITKRGQNVTFRCDPISEHNRLYWYRQTLGQGPEFLTYFQNEAQLEKSRLLSDRFSAERPKGSFSTLEIQRTEQGDSAMYLCASSLVGTTNEKLFFGSGTQLSVL.

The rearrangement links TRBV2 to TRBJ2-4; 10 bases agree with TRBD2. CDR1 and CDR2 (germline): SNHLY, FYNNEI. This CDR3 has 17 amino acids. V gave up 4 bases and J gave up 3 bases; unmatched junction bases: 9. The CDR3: CASSASGSIRGKNIQYF. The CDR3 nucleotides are TGTGCCAGCAGTGCTAGCGGGAGTATTCGGGGCAAAAACATTCAGTACTTC.

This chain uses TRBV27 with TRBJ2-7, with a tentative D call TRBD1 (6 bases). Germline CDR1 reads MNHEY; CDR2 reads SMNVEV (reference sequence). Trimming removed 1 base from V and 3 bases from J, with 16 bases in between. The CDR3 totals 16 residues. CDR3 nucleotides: TGTGCCAGCAGTTTATGGCGGAAGACAGGATTCTACGAGCAGTACTTC. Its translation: CASSLWRKTGFYEQYF.